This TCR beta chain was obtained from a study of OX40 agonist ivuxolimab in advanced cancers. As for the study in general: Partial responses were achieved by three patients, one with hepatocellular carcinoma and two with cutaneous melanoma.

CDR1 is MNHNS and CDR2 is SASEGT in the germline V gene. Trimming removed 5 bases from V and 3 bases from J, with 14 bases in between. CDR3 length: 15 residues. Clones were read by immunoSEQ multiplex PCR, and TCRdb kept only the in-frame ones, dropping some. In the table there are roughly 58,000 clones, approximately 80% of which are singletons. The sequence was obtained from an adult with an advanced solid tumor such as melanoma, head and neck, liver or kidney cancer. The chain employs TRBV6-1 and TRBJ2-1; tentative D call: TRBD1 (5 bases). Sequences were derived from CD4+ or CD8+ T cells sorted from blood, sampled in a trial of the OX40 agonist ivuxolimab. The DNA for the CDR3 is TGTGCCAGCAGTCTCGACAGCGTGAACTACAATGAGCAGTTCTTC. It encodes CASSLDSVNYNEQFF.